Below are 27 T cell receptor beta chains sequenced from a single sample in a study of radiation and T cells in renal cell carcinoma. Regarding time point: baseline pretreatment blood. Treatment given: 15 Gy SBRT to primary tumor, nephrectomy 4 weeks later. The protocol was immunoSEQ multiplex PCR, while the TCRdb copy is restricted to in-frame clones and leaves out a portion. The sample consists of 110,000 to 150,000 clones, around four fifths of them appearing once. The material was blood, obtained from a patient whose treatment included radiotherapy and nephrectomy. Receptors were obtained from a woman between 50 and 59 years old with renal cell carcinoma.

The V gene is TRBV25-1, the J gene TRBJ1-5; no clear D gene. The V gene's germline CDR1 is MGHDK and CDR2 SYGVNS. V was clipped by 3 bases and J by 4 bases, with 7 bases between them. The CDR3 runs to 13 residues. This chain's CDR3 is CASSDHENQPQHF. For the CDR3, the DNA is TGTGCCAGCAGTGATCATGAGAATCAGCCCCAGCATTTT.

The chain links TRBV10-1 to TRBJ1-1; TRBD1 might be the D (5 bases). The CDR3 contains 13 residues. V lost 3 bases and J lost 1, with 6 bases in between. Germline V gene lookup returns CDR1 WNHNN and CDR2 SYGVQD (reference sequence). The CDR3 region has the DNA TGCGCCAGCAGTGACGGGGGGAACACTGAAGCTTTCTTT. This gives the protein CASSDGGNTEAFF.

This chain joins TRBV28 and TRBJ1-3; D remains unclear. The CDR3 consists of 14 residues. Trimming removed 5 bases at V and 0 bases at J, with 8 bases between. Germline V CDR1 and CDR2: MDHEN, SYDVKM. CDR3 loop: CASSDNFSGNTIYF. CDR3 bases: TGTGCCAGCAGTGACAATTTCTCTGGAAACACCATATATTTT.

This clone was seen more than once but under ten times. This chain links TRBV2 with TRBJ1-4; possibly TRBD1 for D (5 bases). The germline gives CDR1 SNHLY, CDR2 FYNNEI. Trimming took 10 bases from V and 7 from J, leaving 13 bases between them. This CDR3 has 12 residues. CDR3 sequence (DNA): TGTGCCACCAGGGAGGGATCTGAAAAACTGTTTTTT. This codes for CATREGSEKLFF.

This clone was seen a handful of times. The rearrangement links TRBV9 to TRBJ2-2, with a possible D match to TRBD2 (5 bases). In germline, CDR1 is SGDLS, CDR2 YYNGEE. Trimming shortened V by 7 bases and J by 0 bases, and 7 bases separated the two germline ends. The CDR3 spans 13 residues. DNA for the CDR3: TGTGCCAGCGGGAGAGCGAACACCGGGGAGCTGTTTTTT. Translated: CASGRANTGELFF. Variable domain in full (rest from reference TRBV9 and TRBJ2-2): DSGVTQTPKHLITATGQRVTLRCSPRSGDLSVYWYQQSLDQGLQFLIQYYNGEERAKGNILERFSAQQFPDLHSELNLSSLELGDSALYFCASGRANTGELFFGEGSRLTVL.

CDR3 DNA: TGCGCCAGCAGTACCAGCGGGACTAGCACAGATACGCAGTATTTT. Translation gives CASSTSGTSTDTQYF. The V gene is TRBV5-1, the J gene TRBJ2-3; 7 bases match TRBD2. In germline, CDR1 is SGHRS, CDR2 YFSETQ. J gave up 0 bases and V 5 bases, and 6 bases lay outside the gene matches. The CDR3 has 15 amino acids.

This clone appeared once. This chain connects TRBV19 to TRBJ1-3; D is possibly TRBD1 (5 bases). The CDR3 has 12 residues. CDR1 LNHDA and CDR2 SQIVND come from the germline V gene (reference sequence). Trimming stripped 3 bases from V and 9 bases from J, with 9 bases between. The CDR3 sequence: CASSIWGATIYF. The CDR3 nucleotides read TGTGCCAGTAGTATTTGGGGCGCCACCATATATTTT. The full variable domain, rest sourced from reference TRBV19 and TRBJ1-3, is DGGITQSPKYLFRKEGQNVTLSCEQNLNHDAMYWYRQDPGQGLRLIYYSQIVNDFQKGDIAEGYSVSREKKESFPLTVTSAQKNPTAFYLCASSIWGATIYFGEGSWLTVV.

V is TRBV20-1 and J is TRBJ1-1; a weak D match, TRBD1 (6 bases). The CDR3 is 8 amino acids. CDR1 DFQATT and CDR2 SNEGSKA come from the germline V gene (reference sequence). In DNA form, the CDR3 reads TGCGCAGGGGCCCCAGCTTTCTTT. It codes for CAGAPAFF.

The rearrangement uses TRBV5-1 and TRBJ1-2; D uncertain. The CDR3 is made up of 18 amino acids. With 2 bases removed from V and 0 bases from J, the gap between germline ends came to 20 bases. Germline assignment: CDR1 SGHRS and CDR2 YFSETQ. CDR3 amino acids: CASSLQPGPEIANYGYTF. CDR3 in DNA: TGCGCCAGCAGCTTACAACCGGGCCCCGAAATAGCTAACTATGGCTACACCTTC.

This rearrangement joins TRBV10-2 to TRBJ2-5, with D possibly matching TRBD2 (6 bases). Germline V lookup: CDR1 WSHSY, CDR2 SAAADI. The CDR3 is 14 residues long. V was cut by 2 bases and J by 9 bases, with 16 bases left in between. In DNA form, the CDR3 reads TGCGCCAGCAGTGAGAGTTCTTTGGGGACTCCCCAGTACTTC. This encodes CASSESSLGTPQYF.

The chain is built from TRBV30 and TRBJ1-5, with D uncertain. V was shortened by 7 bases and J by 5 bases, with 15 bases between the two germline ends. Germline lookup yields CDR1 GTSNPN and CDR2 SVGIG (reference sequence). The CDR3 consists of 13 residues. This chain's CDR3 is CASSGDTHQPQHF. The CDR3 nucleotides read TGTGCCTCCTCTGGAGACACCCATCAGCCCCAGCATTTT.

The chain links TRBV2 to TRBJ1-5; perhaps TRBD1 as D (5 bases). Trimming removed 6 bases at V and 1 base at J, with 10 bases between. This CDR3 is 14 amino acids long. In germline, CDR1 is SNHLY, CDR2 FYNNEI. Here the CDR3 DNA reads TGTGCCAGCAGCCCGGAGGGGAGCAATCAGCCCCAGCATTTT. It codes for CASSPEGSNQPQHF.

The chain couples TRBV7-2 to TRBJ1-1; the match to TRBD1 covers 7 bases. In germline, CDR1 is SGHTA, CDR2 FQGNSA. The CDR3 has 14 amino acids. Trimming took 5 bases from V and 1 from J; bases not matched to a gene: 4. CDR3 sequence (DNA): TGTGCCAGCAGCCTCCAGGGGGAGAACACTGAAGCTTTCTTT. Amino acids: CASSLQGENTEAFF.

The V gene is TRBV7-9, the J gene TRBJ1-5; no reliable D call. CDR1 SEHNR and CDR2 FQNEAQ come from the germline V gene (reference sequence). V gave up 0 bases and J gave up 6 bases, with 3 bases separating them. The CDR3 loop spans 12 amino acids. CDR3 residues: CASSLAGQPQHF. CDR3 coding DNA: TGTGCCAGCAGCTTAGCTGGTCAGCCCCAGCATTTT.

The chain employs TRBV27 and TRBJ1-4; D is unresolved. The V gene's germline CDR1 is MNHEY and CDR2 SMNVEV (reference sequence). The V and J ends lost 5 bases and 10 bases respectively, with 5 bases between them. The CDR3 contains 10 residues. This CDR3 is CASSPGKLFF. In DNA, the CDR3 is TGTGCCAGCAGTCCCGGAAAACTGTTTTTT.

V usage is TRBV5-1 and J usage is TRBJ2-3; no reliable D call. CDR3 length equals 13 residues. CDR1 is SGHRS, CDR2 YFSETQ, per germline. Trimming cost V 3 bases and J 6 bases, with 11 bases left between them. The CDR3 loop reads CASSSDLPDTQYF. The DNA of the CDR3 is TGCGCCAGCAGCTCAGACCTTCCGGATACGCAGTATTTT. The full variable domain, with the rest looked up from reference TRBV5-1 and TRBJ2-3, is KAGVTQTPRYLIKTRGQQVTLSCSPISGHRSVSWYQQTPGQGLQFLFEYFSETQRNKGNFPGRFSGRQFSNSRSEMNVSTLELGDSALYLCASSSDLPDTQYFGPGTRLTVL.

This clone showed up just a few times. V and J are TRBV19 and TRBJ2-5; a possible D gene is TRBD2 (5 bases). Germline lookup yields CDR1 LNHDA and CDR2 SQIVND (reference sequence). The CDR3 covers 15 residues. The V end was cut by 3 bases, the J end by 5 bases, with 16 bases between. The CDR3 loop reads CASSIIGLDEETQYF. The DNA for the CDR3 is TGTGCCAGTAGTATTATCGGACTGGATGAGGAGACCCAGTACTTC. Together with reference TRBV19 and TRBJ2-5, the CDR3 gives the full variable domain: DGGITQSPKYLFRKEGQNVTLSCEQNLNHDAMYWYRQDPGQGLRLIYYSQIVNDFQKGDIAEGYSVSREKKESFPLTVTSAQKNPTAFYLCASSIIGLDEETQYFGPGTRLLVL.

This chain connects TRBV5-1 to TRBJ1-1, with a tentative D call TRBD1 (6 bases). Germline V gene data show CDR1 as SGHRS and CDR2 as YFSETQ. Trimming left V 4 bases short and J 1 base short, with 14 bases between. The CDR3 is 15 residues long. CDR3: CASSRNREPNTEAFF. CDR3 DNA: TGCGCCAGCAGCCGTAACAGGGAACCGAACACTGAAGCTTTCTTT.

CDR3 sequence: CASSFRDRGYYEQYF. For the CDR3, the DNA is TGTGCCAGCAGTTTCCGGGACAGGGGTTACTACGAGCAGTACTTC. The genes are TRBV6-5 and TRBJ2-7; TRBD1 matches at 10 bases. This CDR3 is built from 15 residues. Germline values: CDR1 MNHEY, CDR2 SVGAGI. V was clipped by 4 bases and J by 3 bases; unmatched bases: 6.

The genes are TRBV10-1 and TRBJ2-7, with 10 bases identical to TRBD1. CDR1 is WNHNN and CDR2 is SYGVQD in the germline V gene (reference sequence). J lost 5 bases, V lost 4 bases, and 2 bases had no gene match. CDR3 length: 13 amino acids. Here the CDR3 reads CASSAGQGDEQYF. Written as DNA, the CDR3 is TGCGCCAGCAGTGCCGGACAGGGGGACGAGCAGTACTTC.

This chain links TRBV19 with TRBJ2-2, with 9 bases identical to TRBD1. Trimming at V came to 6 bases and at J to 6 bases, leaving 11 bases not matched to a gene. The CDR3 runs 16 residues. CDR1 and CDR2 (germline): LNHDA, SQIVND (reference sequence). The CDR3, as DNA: TGTGCCAGTAGGACGAGCAAGGGACAGGGTGCCGGGGAGCTGTTTTTT. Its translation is CASRTSKGQGAGELFF.

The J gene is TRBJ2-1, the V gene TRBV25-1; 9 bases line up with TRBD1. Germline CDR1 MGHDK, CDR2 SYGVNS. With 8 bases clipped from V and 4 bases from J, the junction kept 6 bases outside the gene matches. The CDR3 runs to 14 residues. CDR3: CASWGTGRYNEQFF. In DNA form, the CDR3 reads TGTGCCAGCTGGGGGACAGGGAGATACAATGAGCAGTTCTTC.

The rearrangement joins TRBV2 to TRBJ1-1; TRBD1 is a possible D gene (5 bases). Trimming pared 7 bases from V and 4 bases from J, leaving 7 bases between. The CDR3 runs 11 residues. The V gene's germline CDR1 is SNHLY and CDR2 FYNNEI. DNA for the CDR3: TGTGCCAGCACAGGGTTCACTGAAGCTTTCTTT. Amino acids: CASTGFTEAFF.

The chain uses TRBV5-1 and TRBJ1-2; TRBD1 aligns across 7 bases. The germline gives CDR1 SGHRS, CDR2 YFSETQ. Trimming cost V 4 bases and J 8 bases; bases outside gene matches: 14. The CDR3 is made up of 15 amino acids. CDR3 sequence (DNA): TGCGCCAGCAGCGAGGGACAGCCCAAAGCAGAGGGCTACACCTTC. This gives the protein CASSEGQPKAEGYTF.

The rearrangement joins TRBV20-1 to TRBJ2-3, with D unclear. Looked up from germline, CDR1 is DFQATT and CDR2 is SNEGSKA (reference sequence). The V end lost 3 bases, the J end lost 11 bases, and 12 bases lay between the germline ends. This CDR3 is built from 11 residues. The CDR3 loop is CSASGPLLQYF. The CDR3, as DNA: TGCAGTGCTAGCGGGCCACTTTTGCAGTATTTT.

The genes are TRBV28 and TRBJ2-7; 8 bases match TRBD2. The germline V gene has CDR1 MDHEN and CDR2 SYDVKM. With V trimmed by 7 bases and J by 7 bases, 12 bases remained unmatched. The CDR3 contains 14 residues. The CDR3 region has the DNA TGTGCCAGCACCCAACTTGCGGGAGGTGTGGAGCAGTACTTC. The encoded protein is CASTQLAGGVEQYF. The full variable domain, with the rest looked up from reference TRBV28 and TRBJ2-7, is DVKVTQSSRYLVKRTGEKVFLECVQDMDHENMFWYRQDPGLGLRLIYFSYDVKMKEKGDIPEGYSVSREKKERFSLILESASTNQTSMYLCASTQLAGGVEQYFGPGTRLTVT.

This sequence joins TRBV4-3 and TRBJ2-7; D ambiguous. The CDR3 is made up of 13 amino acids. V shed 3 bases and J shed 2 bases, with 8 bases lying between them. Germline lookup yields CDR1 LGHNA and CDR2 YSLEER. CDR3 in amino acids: CASSQRPTYEQYF. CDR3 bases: TGCGCCAGCAGCCAGCGGCCCACCTACGAGCAGTACTTC.